The 2 T cell receptor beta chains reported below all come from one sample, sequenced in a study of graft-versus-host responses after intestinal transplantation. The table came from immunoSEQ multiplex PCR; TCRdb's copy has only in-frame clones and leaves some out. Of some 41,000 clones in the sample, about 89% were seen once. The specimen was PBMCs, collected approximately 310 days after intestinal transplant. The receptors were sampled from a human patient who received an intestinal transplant, so some T cells may come from the graft donor.

CDR3 sequence: CASSLARTGGVGGELFF. CDR3 DNA: TGTGCCAGCAGCTTAGCGCGTACAGGGGGCGTCGGCGGGGAGCTGTTTTTT. The chain is built from TRBV7-2 and TRBJ2-2, with 9 nucleotides matching TRBD1. The CDR3 length is 17 residues. Germline CDR1 reads SGHTA; CDR2 reads FQGNSA. V dropped 0 bases and J dropped 7; count of bases not matched to a gene: 9.

The V and J genes are TRBV7-6 and TRBJ2-5, with TRBD2 matching 12 bases. V shed 4 bases, J shed 3 bases, and the junction held 6 bases outside the gene matches. This CDR3 is 16 amino acids long. The germline CDR1 and CDR2 sequences are SGHVS and FNYEAQ. Written as DNA, the CDR3 is TGTGCCAGCAGCTCCTGGACTAGCGGGGATAAAGAGACCCAGTACTTC. It specifies CASSSWTSGDKETQYF.